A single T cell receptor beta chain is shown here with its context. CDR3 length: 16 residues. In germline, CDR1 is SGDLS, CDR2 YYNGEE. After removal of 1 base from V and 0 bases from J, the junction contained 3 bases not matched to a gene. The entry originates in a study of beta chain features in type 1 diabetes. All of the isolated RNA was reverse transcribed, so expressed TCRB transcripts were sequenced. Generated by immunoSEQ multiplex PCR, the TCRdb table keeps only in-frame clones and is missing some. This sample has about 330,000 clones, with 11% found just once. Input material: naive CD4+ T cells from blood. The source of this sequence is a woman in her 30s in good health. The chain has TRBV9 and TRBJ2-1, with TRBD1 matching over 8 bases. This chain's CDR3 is CASSVRTGSSYNEQFF. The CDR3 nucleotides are TGTGCCAGCAGCGTACGGACAGGGAGCTCCTACAATGAGCAGTTCTTC. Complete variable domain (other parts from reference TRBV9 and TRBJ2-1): DSGVTQTPKHLITATGQRVTLRCSPRSGDLSVYWYQQSLDQGLQFLIQYYNGEERAKGNILERFSAQQFPDLHSELNLSSLELGDSALYFCASSVRTGSSYNEQFFGPGTRLTVL.